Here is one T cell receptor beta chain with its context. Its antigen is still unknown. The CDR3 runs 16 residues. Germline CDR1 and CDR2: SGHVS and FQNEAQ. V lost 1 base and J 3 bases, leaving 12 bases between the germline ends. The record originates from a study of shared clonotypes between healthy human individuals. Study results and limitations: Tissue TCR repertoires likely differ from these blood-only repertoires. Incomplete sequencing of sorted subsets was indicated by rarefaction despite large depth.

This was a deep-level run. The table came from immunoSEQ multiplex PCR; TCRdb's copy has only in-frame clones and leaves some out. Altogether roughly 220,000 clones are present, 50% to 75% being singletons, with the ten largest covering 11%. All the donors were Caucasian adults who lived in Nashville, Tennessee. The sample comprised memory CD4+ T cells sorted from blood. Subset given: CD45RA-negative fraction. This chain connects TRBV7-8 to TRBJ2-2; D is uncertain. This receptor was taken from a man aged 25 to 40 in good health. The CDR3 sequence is CASSLGKKSYTGELFF. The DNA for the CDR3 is TGTGCCAGCAGCTTAGGGAAAAAAAGCTACACCGGGGAGCTGTTTTTT.